Sequencing of this T cell receptor (beta chain) was carried out in a study of siplizumab effects on memory and regulatory T cells. Germline values: CDR1 MNHEY, CDR2 SMNVEV (reference sequence). The CDR3 covers 14 residues. V was trimmed by 5 bases and J by 4 bases, leaving 11 bases between them. TCR templates numbering 95,000 to 100,000 were assayed per sample. Assay used: immunoSEQ multiplex PCR; TCRdb lists only in-frame clones, some missing. This sample carries more than 95,000 clones, about 93% of them seen once, and the ten largest clones take around 0.62%. With regard to this clone: What it binds is unknown.

Findings of the study overall: It seemed that naive T cells were more diverse than memory cells and were major contributors to the alloresponse. Mean Treg-derived proportions of mappable alloreactive CD4+ clones were around 75% for siplizumab and roughly 30% for controls.

The chain recombines TRBV27 with TRBJ2-2; D unclear. This clonotype was sampled from a human donor in good health. Sample: Tregs sorted from blood. CDR3 coding DNA: TGTGCCAGCAGTAGGGCCGGTGGCACCGGGGAGCTGTTTTTT. It encodes CASSRAGGTGELFF.